This T cell receptor beta chain is from a study of blood T cell repertoires in COVID-19. Study processing details: Reference gene primers were amplified, and this amplification served to estimate nucleated cell counts. The method was immunoSEQ multiplex PCR; TCRdb's version includes in-frame clones alone and lacks a portion of them. That table furnishes V, J and clone size, whereas the DNA furnished D and trimming. The sample consists of some 180,000 clones, almost 85% of them appearing once. Germline V gene lookup returns CDR1 ENHRY and CDR2 SYGVKD. V was pared by 7 bases and J by 0 bases, with 5 bases of the junction left unmatched. The CDR3 runs 16 residues.

This chain uses TRBV10-3 with TRBJ2-6; 8 bases are a match to TRBD1. Sequencing was done on a sample of peripheral blood. The clonotype was recovered from a woman of 80 years or more with COVID-19, enrolled during active disease. CDR3 region: CAINGQGNSGANVLTF. The CDR3 nucleotides are TGTGCCATCAACGGACAGGGTAACTCTGGGGCCAACGTCCTGACTTTC.